The TCR beta chain under discussion was sequenced for a study of spatial heterogeneity in lung cancer. TCRdb re-analysed the 5' RACE reads in MiXCR, keeping a single row per CDR3 protein. The sample has several thousand distinct CDR3 sequences; about 5.1% are singletons. Noted time point: sample taken at primary tumor resection. The donors comprised some 78 untreated early-stage non-small cell lung cancer patients. Unsorted tumor, nontumor lung tissue or cryopreserved PBMC supplied the whole RNA. Germline CDR1 is SNHLY and CDR2 is FYNNEI. The V gene lost 7 bases and the J gene lost 7 bases, with 23 bases spanning the gap. The CDR3 runs to 15 residues. This clonotype is medium-sized in the sample.

The origin of this receptor is a female donor with early-stage non-small cell lung cancer. The chain uses TRBV2 and TRBJ2-7, with D perhaps matching TRBD1 or TRBD2 (6 bases each). Sequenced here: normal lung tissue next to the tumor, sampled at surgery. The CDR3 coding sequence is TGTGCCAGCAAGAAAGGAGGGACACAGGTAGGGGAGCAGTACTTC. This encodes CASKKGGTQVGEQYF.